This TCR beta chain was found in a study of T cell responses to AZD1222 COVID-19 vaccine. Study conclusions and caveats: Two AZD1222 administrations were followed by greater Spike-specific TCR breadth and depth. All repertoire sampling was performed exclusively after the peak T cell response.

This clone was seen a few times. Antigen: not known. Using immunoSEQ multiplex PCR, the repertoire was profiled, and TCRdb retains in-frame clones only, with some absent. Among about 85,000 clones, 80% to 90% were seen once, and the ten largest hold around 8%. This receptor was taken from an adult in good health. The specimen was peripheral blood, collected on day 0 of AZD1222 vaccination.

DNA of the CDR3: TGTGCCAGTAGTTCCTATCAGGGTTTTGAAGCTTTCTTT. Translating it yields CASSSYQGFEAFF. The chain recombines TRBV19 with TRBJ1-1; D may be TRBD1 (5 bases). Germline V gives CDR1 LNHDA, CDR2 SQIVND (reference sequence). The ends were cut back, 5 bases at V and 7 bases at J, with 14 bases in the middle. The CDR3 is 13 amino acids.